The subject of this entry is one T cell receptor (beta chain). No cognate antigen has been identified for it. No base qualities exist here, and no much larger clone lies one base off it. In total, 666 healthy bone marrow donors made up the cohort. Cohort members were all nominally healthy when sampled, although unrecorded immune exposures were likely present. The donor was CMV seronegative and belonged to the group of 320 or so seronegative cohort members. A peripheral blood sample was provided by each donor, and peripheral blood mononuclear cells were used for TCR beta sequencing. The Qiagen DNeasy Blood Extraction Kit was used to extract genomic DNA from the blood cell samples. The CDR3 spans 13 residues, from the cysteine through the phenylalanine. Just CDR3 DNA is preserved here, 39 bases in frame from base 1. V is shortened by 4 bases, J by 3 bases, and the region joining them spans 6 bases. In the germline V gene, CDR1 corresponds to MNHEY and CDR2 to SVGAGI.

Library prep was done by the immunoSEQ multiplex PCR assay. For the multiplex PCR, a mixture combining 60 forward primers for TCR Vbeta segments and 13 reverse primers for TCR Jbeta segments was used. Amplification of the CDR3 region of rearranged TCR beta genes was performed with a multiplex PCR assay on genomic DNA. Amplified TCR beta libraries were sequenced as 87-base-pair reads on the Illumina HiSeq System. Per the source publication's procedure: A later analysis tallied 75 million to 95 million unique TCR beta chains across the approximately 670 repertoires, and some 10 million of those chains were shared by two or more donors. A nearest-neighbor algorithm error-corrected the raw reads and collapsed the reads into unique sequences, merging closely related sequences to remove PCR and sequencing errors. V, D and J gene segments were assigned by aligning CDR3 sequences to IMGT reference sequences. For a sequence to be retained, a match of at least six nucleotides to both a V gene segment and a J gene segment was required. A rearrangement counted as productive if the CDR3 had no stop codons and remained in frame with V and J, and every other rearrangement counted as non-productive. CDR3 was defined by IMGT convention, running from the second conserved V-encoded cysteine to the conserved J-encoded phenylalanine. In an earlier analysis of around 640 of the donors, sequences lacking an unambiguous match to a single V gene segment were excluded. In an earlier analysis of several hundred of the donors, V segments were called functional above 56.7% productive rearrangements and were called segregating when the between-donor standard deviation exceeded 5%. A statistical classification framework was developed to diagnose cytomegalovirus status using the catalog of TCR beta chain sequences. In a later analysis, V and J genes were assigned by comparing TCR nucleotide sequences against IMGT/GENE-DB human TR gene sequences. The TCRdist pipeline was used in a later analysis to assign CDR3 sequences and most-parsimonious VDJ recombination scenarios. In a later analysis, each TCR beta chain was defined by its CDR3 amino acid sequence together with its V-gene family, and reads without a unique V-gene family were excluded. In a later analysis, several hundred highly shared, low-generation-probability nucleotide sequences were removed to address suspected cross-contamination and a sequencing artifact. In a later analysis, a clonal expansion index was calculated for each public chain from normalized within-repertoire ranks of inferred template counts. Generation probabilities in a later analysis came from a VDJ recombination model fitted to out-of-frame rearrangements, and those results were checked against IGoR. A later analysis scored TCR-TCR, TCR-HLA and TCR-CMV co-occurrence with hypergeometric tests, applying a repertoire-size bias correction to TCR pairs. A later analysis estimated false discovery rates by permuting HLA or CMV assignments 20 times. In a later analysis, co-occurring TCRs were grouped using DBSCAN, and TCRdist sequence similarity was added for clustering within HLA-allele-positive subsets. Co-occurrence clustering excluded repertoires with fewer than 30,000 or more than 120,000 public chains, plus five with anomalous nucleotide sharing. Not all clones reach the TCRdb copy of this immuneACCESS table, which keeps in-frame sequences only. Checked studies attribute under half of the gap to unresolved V genes and leave the rest unexplained. From that table come the V and J calls and clone size; the DNA was used to work out D and trimming. Present in this sample are approximately 100,000 clones, approximately 79% of which were seen just once. Clones ranked in the top ten supply 3.6% of the sample.

This specimen comes from a study of cytomegalovirus exposure and HLA in healthy donors (dated 2017 in TCRdb). General notes on the study: An earlier analysis of around 600 of the donors reported approximately 290 Gb of sequence data and roughly 110 million unique TCR beta sequences from about 200 million T cells. A later analysis re-analyzed previously published TCR beta repertoires from roughly 600 donors and added high-resolution HLA genotyping to study TCR occurrence patterns. Roughly 300 gigabases of sequencing data and around 80 million unique TCR sequences made up an early release that covered some 640 HLA-typed donors. Every repertoire in the discovery cohort had been generated on one and the same sequencing platform. A later genetic analysis took genome-wide SNP genotypes for about three fifths of the roughly 700 donors and used that subset as a discovery cohort. Donor age, sex, ethnicity and CMV serostatus were compiled alongside the repertoire data. HLA typing included class I and class II loci at four-digit resolution. Rather than using new phenotypic data, the later analysis identified candidate immune exposures from TCR beta sequences and from how often those sequences occurred across donors. Besides the first cohort of about 730 subjects, a separate validation cohort made up of 90 to 150 different subjects was used. The genetic ancestry cluster associated with self-reported Caucasian donors included about four fifths of the roughly 410 genotyped donors. In an earlier analysis of roughly 580 of the donors, high-throughput TCR beta sequencing was used to judge whether each TCR beta V gene segment behaved as functional or pseudogenic. The number of donors typed differed by locus, with roughly 620-630 for A, B, C, DRB1 and DQB1, 522 for DQA1, 600 to 610 for DPA1, and 450 to 480 for DPB1. The study combined high-throughput TCR immunosequencing, statistical association of individual TCRs with disease status, and machine learning to predict cytomegalovirus infection status. The aim of the study was to test whether cataloging public T cell receptors could identify signatures of past pathogen exposure. Among 300 to 500 genotyped donors of the cohort, an average of around 250,000 unique TCR beta nucleotide sequences was sequenced per donor, of which about 19% were non-productive. Using immunosequencing, the study profiled T cell repertoires from about 610 subjects and related those repertoires to cytomegalovirus serostatus. Roughly five DR-DQ haplotypes were handled as single units for association and clustering, since linkage in the cohort was strong.

General study outcomes and caveats: Compared with the approximately 710-donor mean, donors in an Asian-associated ancestry cluster had fewer N-insertions in productive TCRs, according to a later genetic analysis. Most CMV-associated TCR beta chains appeared to be HLA-restricted in a later analysis, and the HLA associations seemed to be driven largely by CMV exposure. The study listed 164 TCR beta chains as associated with cytomegalovirus. In this cohort, only TCR beta chains were sequenced, and detectable features were limited by the absence of alpha or paired-chain data. A later analysis reported that several top co-occurrence clusters appeared linked to parvovirus B19, influenza, CMV and Epstein-Barr virus. In a later analysis, HLA-associated TCR beta chains showed more clonal expansion and lower generation probabilities than non-associated chains that were equally common. For the cohort, immune exposure information was limited to CMV serostatus. Because HLA typing was unavailable for some donors at each locus, only the typed subset was used in association tests. Broadly in line with IMGT annotations, most TCR beta V segments showed up in productive rearrangements about 90% or about 30% of the time in an earlier analysis of around 600 of the donors. The authors suggested that the approach could potentially be extended to other disease states and immunological phenotypes. When HLA alleles, especially DR and DQ, strongly co-occurred, attributing TCR associations to individual alleles was difficult. Cytomegalovirus status was reported to be diagnosed by the classifier with high specificity and sensitivity in both the original and validation cohorts. A cluster of highly shared sequence variants was judged likely to represent a technical artifact of the sequencing pipeline. At a false discovery rate of 0.05, a later analysis linked around 17,000 TCR beta sequences to specific HLA alleles. A further reported finding was that TCR beta sequences accurately predicted the HLA-A and HLA-B alleles for most subjects in the first cohort. The earlier analysis of some 540 of the donors excluded approximately 17 rarely observed V segments, including chromosome 9 orphons, because counts were too low. Because the 87-base-pair reads could not distinguish some IMGT-functional V segments, including TRBV6-2 and TRBV6-3, those segments were excluded. Correlated functional status among segregating V segments might reflect linkage disequilibrium, but an unknown experimental factor could not be ruled out. In a later genetic analysis, a missense DCLRE1C variant was associated with V-gene and J-gene trimming of TCR beta chains, and the association was replicated in an independent cohort. In vitro tests confirmed that three of the cytomegalovirus-associated TCR beta chains recognize cytomegalovirus antigens. Most TCR sequences were observed very rarely across donors, whereas some public TCRs were present in many individuals. In a later analysis, the rate of TCR association differed among HLA loci, with DRB1 alleles having the most associated TCRs and HLA-C alleles having the fewest. Sequencing depth was assumed to be roughly uniform across donors in the presence/absence analyses, though that assumption may not hold.

This TCR was sampled from a man aged 55 to 70 in good health and CMV-seronegative. Sequenced input: PBMCs. This chain joins TRBV6-5 to TRBJ2-2; the D gene identity is not certain. CDR3 sequence: CASSSRYTGELFF. The bases are TGTGCCAGCAGTTCCCGTTACACCGGGGAGCTGTTTTTT.